This T cell receptor (beta chain) was recovered during a study of human versus mouse CDR3 diversity and MHC coevolution. General study points: In humans, T-cell selection involved 6 or 7 MHC II alleles.

On this clone itself: The antigen is undetermined.

V was cut by 1 base and J by 5 bases, with 12 bases left in between. Germline V gene sequence: CDR1 MNHNS, CDR2 SASEGT. The CDR3 spans 14 residues. Measured with immunoSEQ multiplex PCR; TCRdb has only the in-frame clones, and not every one. The sample carries 60,000 to 95,000 clones, about 90% recorded once. Sequencing was carried out using naive CD4+ T cells from blood. Described subset: CD45RO-negative CD62L-positive naive CD4 T cells. The receptor comes from a person aged 30 to 69 in good health. This chain joins TRBV6-1 and TRBJ2-7; possibly TRBD1 for D (6 bases). CDR3 region: CASSEGWTDNEQYF. The DNA for the CDR3 is TGTGCCAGCAGTGAAGGATGGACAGATAACGAGCAGTACTTC.